This T cell receptor beta chain is drawn from a study of T cell repertoires in cytomegalovirus infection. Study-wide results and limits: Dominant in the ex vivo response were TCR beta clonotypes restricted by HLA-C and specific for CMV. The cumulative frequency of public TCR beta families distinguished individuals who carried CMV together with the relevant HLA.

This CDR3 is built from 13 residues. V lost 0 bases and J 5 bases, leaving 7 bases between the germline ends. Germline CDR1 and CDR2: SGHRS and YFSETQ. Via MiXCR, TCRdb re-called the reads, giving one row per CDR3 protein. Of more than 300,000 distinct CDR3 sequences in the sample, around a third were seen once. A few counts support this clonotype. Its antigen is undetermined. The source of this sequence is a human donor in good health (CMV status not recorded). Some clones in this sample may be carry-over from other donors' samples. V gene TRBV5-1 combines with J gene TRBJ2-3, with D unresolved. The sample consisted of cultured PBMCs, taken from culture after CMV antigen stimulation. DNA for the CDR3: TGCGCCAGCAGCTTGGCCCTAAGAGATACGCAGTATTTT. This gives the protein CASSLALRDTQYF.